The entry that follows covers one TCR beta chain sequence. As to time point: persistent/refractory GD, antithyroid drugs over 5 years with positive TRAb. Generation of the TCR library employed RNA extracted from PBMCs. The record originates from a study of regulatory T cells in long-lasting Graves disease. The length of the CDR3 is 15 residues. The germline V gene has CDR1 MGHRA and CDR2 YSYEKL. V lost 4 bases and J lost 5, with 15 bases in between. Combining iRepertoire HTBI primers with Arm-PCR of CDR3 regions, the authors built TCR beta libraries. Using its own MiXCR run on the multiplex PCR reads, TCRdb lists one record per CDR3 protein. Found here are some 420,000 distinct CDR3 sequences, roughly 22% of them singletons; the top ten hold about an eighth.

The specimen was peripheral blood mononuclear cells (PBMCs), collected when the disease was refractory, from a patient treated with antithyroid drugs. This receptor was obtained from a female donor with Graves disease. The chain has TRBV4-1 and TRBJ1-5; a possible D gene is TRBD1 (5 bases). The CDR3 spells CASSPPGQGHQPQHF. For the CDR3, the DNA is TGCGCCAGCAGCCCCCCGGGTCAGGGCCATCAGCCCCAGCATTTT.